This T cell receptor (beta chain) derives from a study of cytomegalovirus exposure and HLA in healthy donors (dated by TCRdb to the late 2010s). For the wider study: According to an earlier analysis of several hundred of the donors, about 170 million T cells yielded roughly 110 million unique TCR beta sequences and 276 Gb of sequence data. An early release covering roughly 640 HLA-typed donors comprised about 300 gigabases of sequencing data and around 80 million unique TCR sequences. Of the roughly 400 genotyped donors, 80% to 90% were placed in the genetic ancestry cluster associated with self-reported Caucasian donors. The study was designed to test whether signatures of past pathogen exposure could be identified by cataloging public T cell receptors. The study profiled the T cell repertoires of around 700 subjects by immunosequencing and related them to cytomegalovirus serostatus. Along with the approximately 650-subject first cohort, a separate validation cohort of approximately 110 different subjects was used. To predict cytomegalovirus infection status, the study combined high-throughput TCR immunosequencing, statistical association of individual TCRs with disease status, and machine learning. In a later analysis, previously published TCR beta repertoires from hundreds of donors were re-analyzed and high-resolution HLA genotyping was added so that TCR occurrence patterns could be studied. The later analysis used no new phenotypic data to find candidate immune exposures, relying instead on TCR beta sequences and their occurrence across donors. An earlier analysis of some 600 of the donors applied high-throughput TCR beta sequencing to assess whether each TCR beta V gene segment acted as functional or pseudogenic. Donor age, sex, ethnicity and CMV serostatus were compiled together with the repertoire data. Genome-wide SNP genotypes for about 55% of the roughly 670 donors were used in a later genetic analysis, which treated that subset as a discovery cohort. Every repertoire in the discovery cohort had been generated on one and the same sequencing platform. HLA typing included class I and class II loci at four-digit resolution. The number of donors typed differed by locus, with about 629-640 for A, B, C, DRB1 and DQB1, around 560 for DQA1, 600 to 610 for DPA1, and roughly 450 for DPB1. Four to six DR-DQ haplotypes were handled as single units for association and clustering because linkage in the cohort was strong. Among some 400 genotyped donors of the cohort, an average of approximately 250,000 unique TCR beta nucleotide sequences were sequenced per donor, roughly a sixth of them non-productive. Results the study describes overall, beyond this receptor: In this cohort, only TCR beta chains were sequenced, and detectable features were limited by the absence of alpha or paired-chain data. Across donors, most TCR sequences were observed very rarely, whereas some public TCRs were present in many individuals. In vitro tests confirmed that a few of the cytomegalovirus-associated TCR beta chains recognize cytomegalovirus antigens. In a later analysis, most CMV-associated TCR beta chains were found to appear HLA-restricted, with HLA associations seemingly driven largely by CMV exposure. In a later analysis, the rate of TCR association differed among HLA loci, with DRB1 alleles having the most associated TCRs and HLA-C alleles having the fewest. At a false discovery rate of 0.05, a later analysis linked fewer than 20,000 TCR beta sequences to specific HLA alleles. In both the original and validation cohorts, the classifier was reported to diagnose cytomegalovirus status with high specificity and sensitivity. Compared with equally common non-associated chains, HLA-associated TCR beta chains in a later analysis were more clonally expanded and had lower generation probabilities. Linkage disequilibrium might explain the correlated functional status among segregating V segments, but an unknown experimental factor could not be excluded. A cluster of highly shared sequence variants was judged likely to represent a technical artifact of the sequencing pipeline. Broadly in line with IMGT annotations, most TCR beta V segments showed up in productive rearrangements about 90% or about 30% of the time in an earlier analysis of under 700 of the donors. A later analysis reported that several top co-occurrence clusters appeared linked to parvovirus B19, influenza, CMV and Epstein-Barr virus. Strong co-occurrence of HLA alleles, especially DR and DQ, made assigning TCR associations to individual alleles difficult. A further reported finding was that TCR beta sequences accurately predicted the HLA-A and HLA-B alleles for most subjects in the first cohort. In a later genetic analysis, fewer N-insertions in productive TCRs were reported among donors in an Asian-associated ancestry cluster than the roughly 640-donor mean. According to the authors, the approach could potentially be generalized to other disease states and immunological phenotypes. CMV serostatus was the only immune exposure information available for the cohort. The study listed 150 to 200 TCR beta chains as associated with cytomegalovirus. The earlier analysis of about 600 of the donors excluded roughly 17 rarely observed V segments, including chromosome 9 orphons, because counts were too low. A later genetic analysis associated a missense DCLRE1C variant with V-gene and J-gene trimming of TCR beta chains, and an independent cohort replicated the association. The 87-base-pair reads could not distinguish some IMGT-functional V segments, including TRBV6-2 and TRBV6-3, so those segments were excluded. Because some donors lacked HLA typing at each locus, the association tests relied only on the typed subset. The presence/absence analyses assumed that sequencing depth was roughly uniform across donors, and that assumption may not be true.

The cohort consisted of hundreds of healthy bone marrow donors. All cohort members were sampled while nominally healthy, although unrecorded immune exposures were likely present. The donor was CMV seronegative and belonged to the group of several hundred seronegative cohort members. A peripheral blood sample was provided by each donor, and peripheral blood mononuclear cells were used for TCR beta sequencing. Genomic DNA extraction from the blood cell samples was performed with the Qiagen DNeasy Blood Extraction Kit. The count of this clone is one. Its antigen is unknown. The record has no base qualities; no much larger clone is one base away. To prepare the library, the immunoSEQ multiplex PCR assay was applied. For the multiplex PCR, a mixture combining 60 forward primers for TCR Vbeta segments and 13 reverse primers for TCR Jbeta segments was used. The CDR3 region of rearranged TCR beta genes was amplified from genomic DNA with a multiplex PCR assay. Amplified TCR beta libraries were sequenced as 87-base-pair reads on the Illumina HiSeq System. In the paper's pipeline: In a later analysis, some 80 million unique TCR beta chains were counted across the 666 repertoires, and roughly 11 million of these chains were shared by at least two donors. Raw reads were error-corrected and collapsed into unique sequences by a nearest-neighbor algorithm in which closely related sequences were merged to remove PCR and sequencing errors. CDR3 sequences were aligned to IMGT reference sequences to assign V, D and J gene segments. For a sequence to be retained, a match of at least six nucleotides was required to both a V gene segment and a J gene segment. Rearrangements were called productive when the CDR3 lacked stop codons and stayed in frame with V and J; all others were non-productive. Following IMGT convention, CDR3 was defined as the stretch from the second conserved V-encoded cysteine up to the conserved J-encoded phenylalanine. The earlier analysis of more than 450 of the donors excluded sequences that lacked an unambiguous match to a single V gene segment. In an earlier analysis of 587 of the donors, V segments were called functional above 56.7% productive rearrangements and were called segregating when the between-donor standard deviation exceeded 5%. A statistical classification framework was built to diagnose cytomegalovirus status from the catalog of TCR beta chain sequences. A later analysis assigned V and J genes by comparing TCR nucleotide sequences with IMGT/GENE-DB human TR gene sequences. In a later analysis, CDR3 sequences and most-parsimonious VDJ recombination scenarios were assigned using the TCRdist pipeline. A later analysis defined each TCR beta chain by its CDR3 amino acid sequence plus V-gene family, and excluded reads lacking a unique V-gene family. A later analysis removed 500 to 650 highly shared, low-generation-probability nucleotide sequences to deal with suspected cross-contamination and a sequencing artifact. For each public chain, a later analysis derived a clonal expansion index from normalized ranks of inferred template counts within each repertoire. A later analysis computed generation probabilities with a VDJ recombination model fitted to out-of-frame rearrangements, and checked the results against IGoR. In a later analysis, TCR-TCR, TCR-HLA and TCR-CMV co-occurrence was scored with hypergeometric tests, and a repertoire-size bias correction was applied to TCR pairs. False discovery rates were estimated in a later analysis by permuting HLA or CMV assignments 20 times. A later analysis grouped co-occurring TCRs with DBSCAN, adding TCRdist sequence similarity when clustering within HLA-allele-positive subsets. Repertoires with fewer than 30,000 or more than 120,000 public chains were left out of co-occurrence clustering, as were five repertoires with anomalous nucleotide sharing. As stored in TCRdb, this immuneACCESS dataset retains in-frame rearrangements with V and J assigned. A fraction of the clones does not appear; measured against another copy, unresolved V genes explain less than half of the discrepancy, and the remainder lacks a known reason. That table furnishes V, J and clone size, whereas the DNA furnished D and trimming. Counted in this sample were under 200,000 clones; about 59% of them appeared once. The ten largest clones take up roughly 2.9% of the sample.

The CDR3 runs 16 residues from the cysteine to the phenylalanine. Here the CDR3 DNA is all that survives: 48 bases in frame from base 1. Trimming takes 4 bases off V and 0 bases off J; junction bases not matched to a gene: 7. CDR1 and CDR2, looked up from the germline V gene, are SGHDT and YYEEEE. The sequencing sample was made of PBMCs. This receptor was identified in a man in his forties in good health and CMV-seronegative. The V gene is TRBV5-6 and the J gene is TRBJ2-7; 10 bases in between match TRBD1. The nucleotide sequence is TGTGCCAGCAGCAAGGGGACAGGGGACTTCTCCTACGAGCAGTACTTC. Its amino acids are CASSKGTGDFSYEQYF.